The clone carrying this TCR beta chain was seen only once. Clones were read by immunoSEQ multiplex PCR, and TCRdb kept only the in-frame ones, dropping some. The sample lists roughly 35,000 clones; 93% were seen once. The data belong to a study of blood T cell repertoires in COVID-19. Study overall: Some COVID-19 samples were acute and others convalescent; all came from the United States, Italy and Spain. Sources were T cells, B-cell-depleted T cells, or PBMCs; the material itself was cDNA or gDNA.

The CDR3 extends over 14 amino acids. CDR1 and CDR2 from the germline V gene are MDHEN and SYDVKM. With 1 base removed from V and 0 bases from J, the gap between germline ends came to 6 bases. The receptor was derived from a human donor in a cohort sampled during active COVID-19. The V call is TRBV28, the J call TRBJ1-1; D is ambiguous. Material: peripheral blood. CDR3: CASSLYSMNTEAFF. The CDR3 DNA follows: TGTGCCAGCAGTTTATATAGTATGAACACTGAAGCTTTCTTT.